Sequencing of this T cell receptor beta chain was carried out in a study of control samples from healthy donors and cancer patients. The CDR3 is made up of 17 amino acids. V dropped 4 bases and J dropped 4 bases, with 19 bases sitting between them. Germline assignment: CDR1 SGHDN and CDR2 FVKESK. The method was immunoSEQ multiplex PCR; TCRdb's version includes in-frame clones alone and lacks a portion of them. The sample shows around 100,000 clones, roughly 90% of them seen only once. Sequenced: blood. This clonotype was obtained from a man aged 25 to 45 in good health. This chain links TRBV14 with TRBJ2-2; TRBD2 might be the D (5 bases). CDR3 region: CASSRGSGVRSTGELFF. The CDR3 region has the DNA TGTGCCAGCAGCCGAGGGTCCGGAGTGAGAAGCACCGGGGAGCTGTTTTTT.